The 25 T cell receptor beta chains below were found in one sample sequenced in a study of cytomegalovirus exposure and HLA in healthy donors. Sequenced by immunoSEQ multiplex PCR; TCRdb stores in-frame clones only, minus some. The sample consists of 150,000 to 200,000 clones, 85% of them appearing once. Sequencing was performed on PBMCs. These receptors came from a man aged 18-30 years in good health and CMV-seropositive.

The V gene is TRBV9, the J gene TRBJ2-2; D possibly corresponds to TRBD1 (6 bases). The V end lost 3 bases, the J end lost 1 base, and 10 bases lay between the germline ends. This CDR3 region has 15 residues. Germline V gives CDR1 SGDLS, CDR2 YYNGEE. Written as DNA, the CDR3 is TGTGCCAGCAGCGAACAGGGATGGAACACCGGGGAGCTGTTTTTT. This codes for CASSEQGWNTGELFF.

The chain recombines TRBV18 with TRBJ2-5, with 7 bases identical to TRBD1. CDR3 length: 15 amino acids. CDR1 is KGHSH, CDR2 LQKENI, per germline. V shed 3 bases and J 5 bases; nucleotides not matched to a gene: 9. The CDR3 nucleotides are TGTGCCAGCTCACCTTGGGAAGGGGGCGCGGAGACCCAGTACTTC. It specifies CASSPWEGGAETQYF.

The chain combines TRBV2 with TRBJ1-4, with TRBD1 as a possible D gene (6 bases). V lost 7 bases and J lost 8, with 17 bases in between. Germline V gene sequence: CDR1 SNHLY, CDR2 FYNNEI. The CDR3 contains 14 residues. As DNA, the CDR3 is TGTGCCAGCAATGGACAGCCCATCGGCGAAAAACTGTTTTTT. This codes for CASNGQPIGEKLFF.

The chain couples TRBV27 to TRBJ2-7; 7 positions agree with TRBD2. The J segment lost 0 bases and the V segment lost 2 bases, leaving 10 bases of the junction unmatched. Per the germline V gene, CDR1 is MNHEY and CDR2 is SMNVEV (reference sequence). The CDR3 contains 17 residues. The CDR3 spells CASSLRLRGGSSYEQYF. For the CDR3, the DNA is TGTGCCAGCAGTTTAAGGTTGCGCGGGGGAAGCTCCTACGAGCAGTACTTC.

The chain recombines TRBV29-1 with TRBJ1-1; 7 nucleotides line up with TRBD1. In germline, CDR1 is SQVTM, CDR2 ANQGSEA. V trimming: 6 bases; J trimming: 4 bases; junction bases outside the gene matches: 11. The CDR3 runs 14 residues. The CDR3 loop reads CSVVTGTVGTEAFF. Written as DNA, the CDR3 is TGCAGCGTCGTGACAGGGACCGTGGGCACTGAAGCTTTCTTT.

The gene calls are TRBV25-1 and TRBJ1-4; D perhaps matches TRBD1 (6 bases). The V end lost 1 base, the J end lost 6 bases, and 12 bases lay between the germline ends. Germline-derived CDR1 and CDR2 are MGHDK and SYGVNS. The CDR3 consists of 15 residues. The CDR3 DNA reads as TGTGCCAGCAGTGAATCAGGGGCCTGGGATGAAAAACTGTTTTTT. It yields the protein CASSESGAWDEKLFF.

The J gene is TRBJ2-1, the V gene TRBV2; 16 nucleotides match TRBD2. The J segment lost 2 bases and the V segment lost 5 bases, leaving 6 bases of the junction unmatched. The CDR3 is made up of 18 amino acids. CDR1 SNHLY and CDR2 FYNNEI come from the germline V gene. The CDR3 sequence: CASSSPGLAGGAYNEQFF. CDR3 DNA: TGTGCCAGCAGTTCTCCGGGACTAGCGGGGGGGGCCTACAATGAGCAGTTCTTC.

The chain carries TRBV5-8 and TRBJ2-5, with a tentative D call TRBD2 (6 bases). The germline gives CDR1 SGHTS, CDR2 YDEGEE. Trimming cost V 0 bases and J 3 bases, with 12 bases left between them. The CDR3 spans 15 residues. CDR3 loop: CASSLEGTPEETQYF. The CDR3 coding sequence is TGTGCCAGCAGCTTGGAGGGGACTCCGGAAGAGACCCAGTACTTC. The full variable domain, with the rest looked up from reference TRBV5-8 and TRBJ2-5, is EAGVTQSPTHLIKTRGQQATLRCSPISGHTSVYWYQQALGLGLQFLLWYDEGEERNRGNFPPRFSGRQFPNYSSELNVNALELEDSALYLCASSLEGTPEETQYFGPGTRLLVL.

This rearrangement joins TRBV5-6 to TRBJ2-7, with TRBD2 as a possible D gene (5 bases). CDR3 length equals 14 residues. V was cut by 2 bases and J by 2 bases, with 11 bases left in between. Germline V gene sequence: CDR1 SGHDT, CDR2 YYEEEE. CDR3 DNA: TGTGCCAGCAGCTTCGGAAGCGGAACCTACGAGCAGTACTTC. Translating it yields CASSFGSGTYEQYF.

This chain joins TRBV15 and TRBJ2-3, with D tentatively TRBD2 (6 bases). Trimming stripped 5 bases from V and 2 bases from J, with 11 bases between. The CDR3 loop spans 14 amino acids. Germline V CDR1 and CDR2: LNHNV, YYDKDF (reference sequence). CDR3 sequence: CATSGGLNTDTQYF. The CDR3 DNA follows: TGTGCCACCAGCGGGGGACTGAACACAGATACGCAGTATTTT.

The chain is built from TRBV5-6 and TRBJ2-7; TRBD2 aligns across 14 bases. Losses at the gene ends were 2 bases for V and 13 bases for J; bases not matched to a gene: 11. This CDR3 region has 15 residues. Per the germline V gene, CDR1 is SGHDT and CDR2 is YYEEEE. CDR3 sequence reads: CASSFGLAGGGIIYF. CDR3 nucleotide sequence: TGTGCCAGCAGCTTCGGACTAGCGGGGGGTGGAATCATATACTTC.

For this clone: The identical CDR3 is also encoded by other nucleotide sequences in the sample. This chain connects TRBV7-9 to TRBJ1-1; D not resolved. Germline CDR1 reads SEHNR; CDR2 reads FQNEAQ (reference sequence). This CDR3 spans 13 amino acids. The V end was cut by 1 base, the J end by 0 bases, with 3 bases between. The CDR3 protein is CASSLDMNTEAFF. The CDR3 DNA is TGTGCCAGCAGCTTAGATATGAACACTGAAGCTTTCTTT. Filled out from reference TRBV7-9 and TRBJ1-1, the complete variable domain reads DTGVSQNPRHKITKRGQNVTFRCDPISEHNRLYWYRQTLGQGPEFLTYFQNEAQLEKSRLLSDRFSAERPKGSFSTLEIQRTEQGDSAMYLCASSLDMNTEAFFGQGTRLTVV.

This clone has a single count. This sample also contains other DNA sequences that code for the same CDR3. This chain uses TRBV4-1 with TRBJ2-1; D gene ambiguous. This CDR3 is 12 amino acids long. The germline V and J ends were trimmed by 1 base and 6 bases, with 4 bases remaining between them. Germline-derived CDR1 and CDR2 are MGHRA and YSYEKL. CDR3 sequence (DNA): TGCGCCAGCAGCCAAGCGGGCAATGAGCAGTTCTTC. This sequence encodes CASSQAGNEQFF.

CDR3 sequence reads: CASSLVPQGKRPGELFF. DNA of the CDR3: TGTGCCAGCAGCTTAGTCCCTCAGGGGAAACGACCCGGGGAGCTGTTTTTT. The J gene is TRBJ2-2, the V gene TRBV7-2; TRBD1 might be the D (6 bases). The V gene lost 1 base and the J gene lost 6 bases, with 18 bases spanning the gap. This CDR3 comprises 17 residues. The germline CDR1 and CDR2 sequences are SGHTA and FQGNSA.

The V call is TRBV5-4, the J call TRBJ2-1; 9 bases align to TRBD2. V trimming: 7 bases; J trimming: 7 bases; junction bases outside the gene matches: 12. Germline CDR1 SGHNT, CDR2 YYREEE (reference sequence). This CDR3 has 15 amino acids. CDR3 loop: CASLRGVAGENEQFF. CDR3 DNA sequence: TGTGCCAGCCTCCGTGGGGTAGCGGGGGAGAATGAGCAGTTCTTC.

As to this clone: The junction and the germline gene differ at one end; a read error may be behind it. The gene calls are TRBV7-3 and TRBJ2-1, with D unclear. The CDR3 consists of 14 residues. Germline loops: CDR1 SGHTA, CDR2 FQGTGA. This chain's CDR3 is CASSTQASYSEQFF. DNA of the CDR3: TGTGCCAGCAGCACCCAGGCGAGTTACAGTGAGCAGTTCTTC.

This clone has a single count. The chain joins TRBV29-1 to TRBJ2-1; D is unclear. The germline V gene encodes CDR1 SQVTM and CDR2 ANQGSEA. This CDR3 is 15 amino acids long. V was trimmed by 6 bases and J by 0 bases, leaving 15 bases between them. The CDR3 reads CSVLVQASSYNEQFF. CDR3 DNA sequence: TGCAGCGTCCTGGTCCAGGCAAGCTCCTACAATGAGCAGTTCTTC.

The V gene is TRBV5-8, the J gene TRBJ2-3; D might be TRBD1 (5 bases). This CDR3 comprises 16 residues. Germline V CDR1 and CDR2: SGHTS, YDEGEE. V shed 1 base and J shed 2 bases, with 14 bases lying between them. The CDR3 is CASSLWTPAATDTQYF. As DNA, the CDR3 is TGTGCCAGCAGCTTGTGGACACCCGCGGCCACAGATACGCAGTATTTT.

This chain links TRBV21-1 with TRBJ2-5; the D call of TRBD1 is as the table states it, not checked on the DNA. TRBV21-1 is deemed a pseudogene. CDR3 size: 14 residues. The CDR3 is CASSKGQTQETQYF. DNA of the CDR3: TGTGCCAGCAGCAAAGGACAGACTCAAGAGACCCAGTACTTC.

The chain employs TRBV28 and TRBJ2-7, with a weak D call TRBD1 (6 bases). V shed 3 bases and J shed 5 bases, with 8 bases lying between them. CDR1 is MDHEN, CDR2 SYDVKM, per germline. This CDR3 contains 12 residues. The CDR3 bases are TGTGCCAGCAGTTTGACAGGACACGAGCAGTACTTC. This translates into CASSLTGHEQYF.

This clone appeared a single time. This sequence joins TRBV2 and TRBJ2-1, with 11 positions matching TRBD1. This CDR3 has 15 amino acids. From germline, CDR1 is SNHLY and CDR2 FYNNEI. Trimming cost V 2 bases and J 5 bases; bases outside gene matches: 2. Written as DNA, the CDR3 is TGTGCCAGCAGTGAAAGGGGACAGGGGGACAATGAGCAGTTCTTC. Its protein product is CASSERGQGDNEQFF.

CDR3 nucleotides: TGTGCCAGCAGCCAAGGGACAGGGACTTTTTCTGGAAACACCATATATTTT. This gives the protein CASSQGTGTFSGNTIYF. The chain is built from TRBV5-4 and TRBJ1-3; 9 bases fit TRBD1. The CDR3 extends over 17 amino acids. The germline gives CDR1 SGHNT, CDR2 YYREEE (reference sequence). J lost 1 base, V lost 4 bases, and 9 bases had no gene match.

This rearrangement joins TRBV9 to TRBJ2-4, with 16 bases identical to TRBD2. The CDR3 has 13 residues. J gave up 16 bases and V 3 bases, and 4 bases lay outside the gene matches. Looked up from germline, CDR1 is SGDLS and CDR2 is YYNGEE. DNA for the CDR3: TGTGCCAGCAGCGCGGGACTAGCGGGAGGGTCATACTTC. Translation: CASSAGLAGGSYF.

The chain carries TRBV28 and TRBJ2-7; tentatively, D is TRBD1 (6 bases). The CDR3 spans 14 residues. V was clipped by 4 bases and J by 3 bases, with 13 bases between them. The V gene's germline CDR1 is MDHEN and CDR2 SYDVKM. The CDR3 DNA reads TGTGCCAGCAGTTCCCCAGGGGACAACTACGAGCAGTACTTC. Its protein product is CASSSPGDNYEQYF.

The rearrangement joins TRBV4-1 to TRBJ2-7; D possibly corresponds to TRBD1 (5 bases). The CDR3 totals 15 residues. Trimming removed 2 bases at V and 3 bases at J, with 14 bases between. Germline assignment: CDR1 MGHRA and CDR2 YSYEKL. Here the CDR3 reads CASSQSKGSSYEQYF. CDR3 in DNA: TGCGCCAGCAGCCAATCTAAGGGGTCCAGCTACGAGCAGTACTTC.